This T cell receptor beta chain was found in a study of CD8+ T cells in alopecia areata (dated by TCRdb to 2017 to 2018). In terms of the full investigation: Treated patients were enrolled in an open-label pilot trial of oral tofacitinib at 5 to 10 mg twice daily for moderate-to-severe alopecia areata. Tofacitinib was administered for 6 to 18 months, and 6 months of follow-up off drug were then conducted to assess delayed response and recurrence. In treated patients, disease severity was measured using the SALT score, which gives the percentage of scalp surface area affected. High-throughput TCRbeta sequencing was used to examine T cell clonal expansion in alopecia areata in both the C3H/HeJ mouse model and human patients. Human TCRbeta sequencing covered scalp tissue and sorted CD4+ and CD8+ peripheral blood T cells from patchy and totalis/universalis alopecia areata patients and healthy controls. Biopsies were taken from tofacitinib-treated patients at baseline and at 4 and 24 weeks of treatment, and a later scalp biopsy was taken in several of the tofacitinib-treated patients. Scalp clonality was compared among normal scalp (n=4), patchy alopecia areata scalp (n=8), and alopecia totalis/universalis scalp (n=8). The RNA source kit depended on sample type: the PAXgene miRNA kit for fixed scalp, the miRNeasy kit for PBMCs, and the RNeasy kit for mouse skin. TCRbeta CDR3 regions were amplified by immunoSEQ multiplex PCR using 35 Vbeta forward and 13 Jbeta reverse primers.

The CDR3 runs 15 residues from the cysteine to the phenylalanine. Only CDR3 DNA remains: 45 bases, in frame from the first base. CDR1 MNHNS and CDR2 SASEGT were looked up in the germline V gene. V ends up 6 bases short and J 0 bases short, with an unmatched junction base count of 5. The sample's time point, from its label and the paper: four to five weeks on oral tofacitinib. The treatment or condition label here, explained by the study, means: oral pan-JAK inhibitor, 5-10 mg twice daily. Peripheral blood and lesional scalp punch biopsies were obtained from patients with alopecia areata. PBMCs were separated by density centrifugation and stained for CD3, CD4 and CD8, after which CD4+ and CD8+ T cells were sorted on a FACSAria. Library preparation was by the immunoSEQ multiplex PCR assay. For TCR sequencing, RNA was extracted from every sample and reverse transcribed into cDNA to serve as template. First-strand cDNA was synthesized using SuperScript III with a 2:1 mix of oligo-dT and random hexamers. A synthetic immune receptor repertoire was used to measure amplification bias, and any remaining bias was corrected computationally. In the paper's pipeline: Raw reads were preprocessed for error removal, and CDR3 was defined according to IMGT conventions as running from the conserved cysteine to phenylalanine. Clonality was computed as 1 minus the Shannon entropy, with the entropy normalized by log2 of the number of productive unique TCRs. CD4 or CD8 identity of scalp clones was inferred by cross-referencing scalp TCRbeta sequences with sorted blood CD4 and CD8 repertoires. Held by TCRdb, this immuneACCESS table contains in-frame sequences only and omits some clones. Under half of the omission traces to an unresolved V gene where checked; the cause of the rest is unknown. The DNA gave D and trimming, while V, J and clone size come from that table. Present in this sample are about 140,000 clones, 70% to 90% of which were seen just once. The ten largest account for over 10% of the sample.

What the research found in general, with its limitations: Scalp TCR repertoire analysis is complicated because resident alphabeta T cells in normal human skin are also sequenced, whereas mouse skin is dominated by gammadelta T cells. Many expanded lesional clones were found to persist in scalp and blood during tofacitinib treatment, and relapse after treatment cessation may be partly explained by this persistence. Tofacitinib significantly decreased scalp clonality and the number of expanded CD8+ clones among the top 100 scalp clones. Compared with mice, TCR sequences shared between patients were less clear, possibly partly because of HLA diversity across the patient population. Compared with normal scalp, lesional scalp had higher clonality and more expanded CD8+ clones, particularly in alopecia totalis/universalis, a pattern that suggests antigenic drive. Because the treated cohort was small and included a single nonresponder, larger studies are needed to assess links between baseline CD8+ expansion and response.

About this clone itself: Its antigen specificity is not known. Qualities for individual bases were not recorded, and no much larger clone is one base off.

The chain employs TRBV6-1 and TRBJ2-1, with 7 middle bases fitting TRBD1. This TCR was sampled from a human donor with alopecia areata. The sequencing here drew on CD8+ T cells sorted from blood, taken at week 4, from a patient treated with tofacitinib. CDR3 region: CASRDRDSSYNEQFF. Read as DNA, the sequence is TGTGCCAGCAGAGACAGGGATAGCTCCTACAATGAGCAGTTCTTC.